The following is a T cell receptor beta chain sequence with its context. Data came from immunoSEQ multiplex PCR; TCRdb stores just in-frame clones and leaves some out. Of some 76,000 clones in the sample, approximately 88% are singletons; the top ten hold over 8%. Trimming took 5 bases from V and 6 from J; bases not matched to a gene: 9. The CDR3 has 16 residues. Germline CDR1 is SGHTA and CDR2 is FQGTGA. These data come from a study of control samples from healthy donors and cancer patients. This receptor was obtained from a woman in her forties or fifties with colorectal cancer. Sequences were obtained from PBMCs. This chain links TRBV7-3 with TRBJ2-1, with TRBD1 matching over 11 bases. CDR3 protein: CASSLRTGGSLNEQFF. The CDR3 DNA reads TGTGCCAGCAGCCTTCGGACAGGGGGCTCCCTCAATGAGCAGTTCTTC.